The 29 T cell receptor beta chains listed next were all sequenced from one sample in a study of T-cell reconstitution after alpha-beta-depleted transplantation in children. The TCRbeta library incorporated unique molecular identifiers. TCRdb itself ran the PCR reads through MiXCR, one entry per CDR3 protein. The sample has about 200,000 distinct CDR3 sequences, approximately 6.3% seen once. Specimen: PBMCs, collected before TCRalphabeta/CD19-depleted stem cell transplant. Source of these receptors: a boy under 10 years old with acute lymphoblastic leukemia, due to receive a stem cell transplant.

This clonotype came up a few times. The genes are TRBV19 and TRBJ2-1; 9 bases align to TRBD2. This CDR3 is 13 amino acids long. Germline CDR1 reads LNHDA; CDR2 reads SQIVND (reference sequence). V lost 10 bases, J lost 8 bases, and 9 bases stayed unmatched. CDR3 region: CATRPGTSYEQFF. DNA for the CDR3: TGTGCCACCCGGCCCGGGACTAGCTATGAGCAGTTCTTC.

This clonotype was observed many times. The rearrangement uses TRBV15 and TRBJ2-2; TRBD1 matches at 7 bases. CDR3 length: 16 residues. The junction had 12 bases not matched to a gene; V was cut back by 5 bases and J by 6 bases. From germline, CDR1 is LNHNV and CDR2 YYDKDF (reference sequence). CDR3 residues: CATSADRPIPPGELFF. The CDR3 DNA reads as TGTGCCACCAGCGCGGACAGGCCGATTCCTCCCGGGGAGCTGTTTTTT. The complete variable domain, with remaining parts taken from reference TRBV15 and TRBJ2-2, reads DAMVIQNPRYQVTQFGKPVTLSCSQTLNHNVMYWYQQKSSQAPKLLFHYYDKDFNNEADTPDNFQSRRPNTSFCFLDIRSPGLGDTAMYLCATSADRPIPPGELFFGEGSRLTVL.

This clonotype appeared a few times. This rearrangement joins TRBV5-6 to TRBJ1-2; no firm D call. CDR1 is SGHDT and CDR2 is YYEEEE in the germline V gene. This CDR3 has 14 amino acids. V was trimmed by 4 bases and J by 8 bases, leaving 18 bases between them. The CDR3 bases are TGTGCCAGCAGCCCTGACCGCGGATCGGGGGGCTACACCTTC. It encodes CASSPDRGSGGYTF.

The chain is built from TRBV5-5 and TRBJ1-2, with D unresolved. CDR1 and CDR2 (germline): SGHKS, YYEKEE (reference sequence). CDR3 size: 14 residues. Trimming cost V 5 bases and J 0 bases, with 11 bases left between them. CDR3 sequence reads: CASSLDSANYGYTF. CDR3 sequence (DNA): TGTGCCAGCAGTCTTGACTCAGCTAACTATGGCTACACCTTC.

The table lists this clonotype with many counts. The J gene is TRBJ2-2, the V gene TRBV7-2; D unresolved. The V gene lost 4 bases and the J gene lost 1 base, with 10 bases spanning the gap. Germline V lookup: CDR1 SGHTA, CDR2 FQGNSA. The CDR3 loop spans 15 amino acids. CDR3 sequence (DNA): TGTGCCAGCAGCTCGCGGACGTTGAACACCGGGGAGCTGTTTTTT. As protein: CASSSRTLNTGELFF. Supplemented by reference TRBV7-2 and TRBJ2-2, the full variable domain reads GAGVSQSPSNKVTEKGKDVELRCDPISGHTALYWYRQSLGQGLEFLIYFQGNSAPDKSGLPSDRFSAERTGGSVSTLTIQRTQQEDSAVYLCASSSRTLNTGELFFGEGSRLTVL.

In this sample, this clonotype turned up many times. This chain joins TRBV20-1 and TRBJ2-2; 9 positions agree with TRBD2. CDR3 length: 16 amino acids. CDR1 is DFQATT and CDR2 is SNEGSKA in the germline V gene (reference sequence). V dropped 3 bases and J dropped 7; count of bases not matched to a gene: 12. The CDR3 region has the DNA TGCAGTGCTAGTACGTCCGGCGGGAGGGCTAACGGGGAGCTGTTTTTT. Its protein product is CSASTSGGRANGELFF.

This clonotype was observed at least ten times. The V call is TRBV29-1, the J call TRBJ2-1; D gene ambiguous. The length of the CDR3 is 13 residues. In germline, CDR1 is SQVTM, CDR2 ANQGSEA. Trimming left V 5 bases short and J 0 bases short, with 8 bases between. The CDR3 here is CSVSVISYNEQFF. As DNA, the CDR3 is TGCAGCGTTTCGGTGATCTCCTACAATGAGCAGTTCTTC.

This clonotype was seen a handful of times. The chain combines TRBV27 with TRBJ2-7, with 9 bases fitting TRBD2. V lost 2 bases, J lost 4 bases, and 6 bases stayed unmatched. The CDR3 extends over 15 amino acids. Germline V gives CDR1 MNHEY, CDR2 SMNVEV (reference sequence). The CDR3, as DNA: TGTGCCAGCAGTTTAAAGCCTAGCGGGATATACGAGCAGTACTTC. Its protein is CASSLKPSGIYEQYF.

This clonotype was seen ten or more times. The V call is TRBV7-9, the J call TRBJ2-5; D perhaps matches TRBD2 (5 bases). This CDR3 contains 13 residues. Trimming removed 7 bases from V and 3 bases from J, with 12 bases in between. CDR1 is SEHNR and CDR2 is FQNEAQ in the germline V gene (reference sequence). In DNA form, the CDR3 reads TGTGCCAGCATCCTCGCGGGCGAAGAGACCCAGTACTTC. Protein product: CASILAGEETQYF.

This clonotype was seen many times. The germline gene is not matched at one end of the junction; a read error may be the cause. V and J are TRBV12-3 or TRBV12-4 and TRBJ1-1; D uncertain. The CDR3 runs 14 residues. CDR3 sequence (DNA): TGTGCCAGCAGCTTAGGTGGCAGGAACACTGAAGCTTTCTTT. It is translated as CASSLGGRNTEAFF.

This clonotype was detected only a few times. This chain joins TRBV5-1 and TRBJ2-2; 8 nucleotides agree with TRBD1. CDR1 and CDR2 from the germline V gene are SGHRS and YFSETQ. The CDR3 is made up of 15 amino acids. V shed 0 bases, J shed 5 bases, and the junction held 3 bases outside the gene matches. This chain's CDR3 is CASSLDTGGTGELFF. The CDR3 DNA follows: TGCGCCAGCAGCTTGGACACAGGGGGAACCGGGGAGCTGTTTTTT.

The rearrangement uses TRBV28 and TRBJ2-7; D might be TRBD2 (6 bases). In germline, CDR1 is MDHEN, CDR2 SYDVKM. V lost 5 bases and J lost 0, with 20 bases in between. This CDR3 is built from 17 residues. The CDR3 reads CASSQPTRGTASYEQYF. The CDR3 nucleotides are TGTGCCAGCAGTCAACCGACTAGAGGGACGGCCTCCTACGAGCAGTACTTC.

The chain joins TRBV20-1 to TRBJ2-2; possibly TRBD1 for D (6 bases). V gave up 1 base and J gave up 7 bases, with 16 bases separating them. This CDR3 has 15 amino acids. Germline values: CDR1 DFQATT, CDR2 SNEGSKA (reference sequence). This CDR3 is CSARANRAVGGELFF. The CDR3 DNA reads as TGCAGTGCTAGAGCCAACAGGGCAGTGGGCGGGGAGCTGTTTTTT.

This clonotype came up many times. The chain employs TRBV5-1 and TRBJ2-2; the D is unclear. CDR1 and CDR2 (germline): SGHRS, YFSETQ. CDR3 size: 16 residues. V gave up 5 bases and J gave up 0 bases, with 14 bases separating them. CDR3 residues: CASRRGDTANTGELFF. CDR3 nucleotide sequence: TGCGCCAGCAGGCGTGGAGACACCGCGAACACCGGGGAGCTGTTTTTT.

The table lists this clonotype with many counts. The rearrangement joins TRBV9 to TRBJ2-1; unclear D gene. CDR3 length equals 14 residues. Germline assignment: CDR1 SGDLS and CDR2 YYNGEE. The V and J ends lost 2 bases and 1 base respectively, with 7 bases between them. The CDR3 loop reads CASSVAGSYNEQFF. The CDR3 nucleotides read TGTGCCAGCAGCGTCGCAGGATCCTACAATGAGCAGTTCTTC.

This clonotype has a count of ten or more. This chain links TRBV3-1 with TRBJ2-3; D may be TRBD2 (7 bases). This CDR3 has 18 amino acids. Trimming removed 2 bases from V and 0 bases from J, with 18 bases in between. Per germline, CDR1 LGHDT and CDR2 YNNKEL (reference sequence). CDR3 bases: TGTGCCAGCAGCCAAAGAGGAGGGGGGGGCTGGAGCACAGATACGCAGTATTTT. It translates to CASSQRGGGGWSTDTQYF.

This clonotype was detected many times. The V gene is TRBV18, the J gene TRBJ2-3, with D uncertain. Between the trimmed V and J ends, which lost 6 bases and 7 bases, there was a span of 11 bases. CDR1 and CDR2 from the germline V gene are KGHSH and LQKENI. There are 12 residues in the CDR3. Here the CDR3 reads CASSGLPNTQYF. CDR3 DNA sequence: TGTGCCAGCTCGGGTCTGCCAAATACGCAGTATTTT.

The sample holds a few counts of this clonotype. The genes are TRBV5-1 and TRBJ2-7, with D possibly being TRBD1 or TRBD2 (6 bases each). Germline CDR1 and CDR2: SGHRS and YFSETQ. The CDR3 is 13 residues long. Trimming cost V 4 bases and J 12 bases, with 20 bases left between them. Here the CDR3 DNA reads TGCGCCAGCAGCCTGAGTAGGGGGGATTTTATGTACTTC. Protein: CASSLSRGDFMYF.

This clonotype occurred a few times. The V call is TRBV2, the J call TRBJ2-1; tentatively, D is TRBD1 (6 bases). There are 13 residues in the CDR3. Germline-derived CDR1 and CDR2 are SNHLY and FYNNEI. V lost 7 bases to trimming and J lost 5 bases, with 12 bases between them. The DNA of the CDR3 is TGTGCCAGCATCGGACAGCATGACAATGAGCAGTTCTTC. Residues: CASIGQHDNEQFF. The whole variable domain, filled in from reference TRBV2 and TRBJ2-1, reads EPEVTQTPSHQVTQMGQEVILRCVPISNHLYFYWYRQILGQKVEFLVSFYNNEISEKSEIFDDQFSVERPDGSNFTLKIRSTKLEDSAMYFCASIGQHDNEQFFGPGTRLTVL.

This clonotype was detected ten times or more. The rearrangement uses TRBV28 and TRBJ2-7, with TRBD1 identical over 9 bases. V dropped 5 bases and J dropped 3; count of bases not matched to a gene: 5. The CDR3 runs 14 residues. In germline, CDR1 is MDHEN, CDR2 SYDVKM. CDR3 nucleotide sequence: TGTGCCAGCAGTCTTAGGACAGGGGTCTACGAGCAGTACTTC. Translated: CASSLRTGVYEQYF.

The CDR3 DNA reads as TGTGCCACCAGCAGAGTTAGCGGCGGCACAGATACGCAGTATTTT. It translates to CATSRVSGGTDTQYF. This rearrangement joins TRBV15 to TRBJ2-3; TRBD2 might be the D (6 bases). Germline V gene lookup returns CDR1 LNHNV and CDR2 YYDKDF (reference sequence). V was clipped by 1 base and J by 1 base, with 9 bases between them. CDR3 length: 15 residues.

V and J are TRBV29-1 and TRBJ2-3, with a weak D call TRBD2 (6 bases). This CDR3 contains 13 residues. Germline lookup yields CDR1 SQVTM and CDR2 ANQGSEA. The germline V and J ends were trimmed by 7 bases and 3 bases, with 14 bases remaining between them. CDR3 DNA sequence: TGCAGCGCCCTCGGGGGTTCGACAGATACGCAGTATTTT. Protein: CSALGGSTDTQYF.

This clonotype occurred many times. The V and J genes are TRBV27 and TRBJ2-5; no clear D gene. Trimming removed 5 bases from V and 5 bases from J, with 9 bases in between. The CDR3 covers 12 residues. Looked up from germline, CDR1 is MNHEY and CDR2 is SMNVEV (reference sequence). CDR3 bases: TGTGCCAGCAGTCCGATTGGGGAGACCCAGTACTTC. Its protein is CASSPIGETQYF.

CDR3 coding DNA: TGTGCCAGCAGCCCCCGGACAGGTGGGCAGTACTTC. Amino acid sequence: CASSPRTGGQYF. The chain is built from TRBV7-8 and TRBJ2-7; TRBD1 agrees at 7 bases. This CDR3 has 12 residues. Germline trimming cut 5 bases from V and 9 bases from J; bases unmatched to any gene: 7. Germline V gene lookup returns CDR1 SGHVS and CDR2 FQNEAQ.

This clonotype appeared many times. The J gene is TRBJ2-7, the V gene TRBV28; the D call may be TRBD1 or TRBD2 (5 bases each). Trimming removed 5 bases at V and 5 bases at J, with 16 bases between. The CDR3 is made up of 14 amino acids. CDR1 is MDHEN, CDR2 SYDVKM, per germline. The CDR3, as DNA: TGTGCCAGCAGTGCTACACTCCGGGGCAACGAGCAGTACTTC. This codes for CASSATLRGNEQYF. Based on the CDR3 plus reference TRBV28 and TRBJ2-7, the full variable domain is DVKVTQSSRYLVKRTGEKVFLECVQDMDHENMFWYRQDPGLGLRLIYFSYDVKMKEKGDIPEGYSVSREKKERFSLILESASTNQTSMYLCASSATLRGNEQYFGPGTRLTVT.

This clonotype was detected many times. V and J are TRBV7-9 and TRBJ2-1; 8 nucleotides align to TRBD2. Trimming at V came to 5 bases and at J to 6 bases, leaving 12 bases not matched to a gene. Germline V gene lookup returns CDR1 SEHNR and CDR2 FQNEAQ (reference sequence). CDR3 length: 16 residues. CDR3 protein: CASSSNKRGPGNEQFF. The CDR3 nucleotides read TGTGCCAGCAGCAGTAACAAGCGGGGGCCAGGCAATGAGCAGTTCTTC.

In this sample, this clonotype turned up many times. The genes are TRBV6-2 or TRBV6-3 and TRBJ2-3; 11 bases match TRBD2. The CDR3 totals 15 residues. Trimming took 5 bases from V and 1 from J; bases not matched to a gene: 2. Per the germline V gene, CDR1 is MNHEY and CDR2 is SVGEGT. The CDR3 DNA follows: TGTGCCAGCAGTCCTAGCGGGAGGCGCACAGATACGCAGTATTTT. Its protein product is CASSPSGRRTDTQYF.

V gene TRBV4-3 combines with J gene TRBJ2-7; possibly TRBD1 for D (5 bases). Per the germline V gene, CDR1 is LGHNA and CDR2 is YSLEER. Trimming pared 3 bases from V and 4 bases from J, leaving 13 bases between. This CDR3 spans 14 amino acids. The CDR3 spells CASSQAGHGYEQYF. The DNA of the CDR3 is TGCGCCAGCAGCCAGGCCGGACACGGGTACGAGCAGTACTTC.

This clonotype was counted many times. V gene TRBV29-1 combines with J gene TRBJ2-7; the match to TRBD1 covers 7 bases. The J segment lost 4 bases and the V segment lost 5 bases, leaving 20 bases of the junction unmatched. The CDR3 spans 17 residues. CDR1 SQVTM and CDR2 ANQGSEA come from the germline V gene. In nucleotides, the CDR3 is TGCAGCGTTTCTCTCAACCGGAAGACAGGGAGAGTGTACGAGCAGTACTTC. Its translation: CSVSLNRKTGRVYEQYF.